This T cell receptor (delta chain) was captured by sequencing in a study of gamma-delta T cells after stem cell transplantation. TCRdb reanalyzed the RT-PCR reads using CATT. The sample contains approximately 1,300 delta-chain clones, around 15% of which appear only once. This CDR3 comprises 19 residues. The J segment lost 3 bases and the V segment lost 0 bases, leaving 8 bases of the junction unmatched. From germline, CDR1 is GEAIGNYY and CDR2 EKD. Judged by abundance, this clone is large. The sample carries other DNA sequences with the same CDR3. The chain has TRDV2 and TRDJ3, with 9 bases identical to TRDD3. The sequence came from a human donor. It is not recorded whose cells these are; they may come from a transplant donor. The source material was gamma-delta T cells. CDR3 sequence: CACDTLSGDTLWDTRQMFF. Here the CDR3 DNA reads TGTGCCTGTGACACCCTCTCGGGGGATACACTCTGGGACACCCGACAGATGTTTTTC.